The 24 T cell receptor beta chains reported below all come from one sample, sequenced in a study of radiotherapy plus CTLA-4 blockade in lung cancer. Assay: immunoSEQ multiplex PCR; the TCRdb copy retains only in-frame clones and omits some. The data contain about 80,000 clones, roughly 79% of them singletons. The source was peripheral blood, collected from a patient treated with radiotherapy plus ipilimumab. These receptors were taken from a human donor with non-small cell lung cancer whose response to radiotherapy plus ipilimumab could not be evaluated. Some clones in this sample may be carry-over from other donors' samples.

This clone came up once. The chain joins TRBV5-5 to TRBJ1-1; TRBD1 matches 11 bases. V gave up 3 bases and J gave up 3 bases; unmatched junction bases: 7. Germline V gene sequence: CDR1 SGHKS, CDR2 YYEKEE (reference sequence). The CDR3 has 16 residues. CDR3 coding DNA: TGTGCCAGCAGCTCGGGACAGGGGGTTGGTGACACTGAAGCTTTCTTT. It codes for CASSSGQGVGDTEAFF.

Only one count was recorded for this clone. In nucleotides, the CDR3 is TGTGCCAGCAGCTTAGCATCGGGCTACACCTTC. As protein: CASSLASGYTF. The rearrangement uses TRBV7-9 and TRBJ1-2; the D is unclear. CDR3 length: 11 residues. V dropped 0 bases and J dropped 8 bases, with 4 bases sitting between them. Looked up from germline, CDR1 is SEHNR and CDR2 is FQNEAQ (reference sequence).

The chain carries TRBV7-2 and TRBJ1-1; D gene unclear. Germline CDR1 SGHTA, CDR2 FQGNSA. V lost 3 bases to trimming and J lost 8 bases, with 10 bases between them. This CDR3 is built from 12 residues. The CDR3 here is CASSFAAVEAFF. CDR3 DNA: TGTGCCAGCAGCTTCGCAGCGGTGGAAGCTTTCTTT.

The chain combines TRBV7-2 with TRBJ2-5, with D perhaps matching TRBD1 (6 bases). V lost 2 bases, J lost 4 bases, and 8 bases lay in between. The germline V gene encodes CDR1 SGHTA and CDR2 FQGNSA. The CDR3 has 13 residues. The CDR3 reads CASSLPGAETQYF. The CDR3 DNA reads TGTGCCAGCAGCTTACCAGGGGCAGAGACCCAGTACTTC.

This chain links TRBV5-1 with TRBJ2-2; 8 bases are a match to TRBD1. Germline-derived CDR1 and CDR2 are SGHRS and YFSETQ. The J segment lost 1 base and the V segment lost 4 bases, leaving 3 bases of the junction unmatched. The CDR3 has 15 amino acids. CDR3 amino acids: CASSKGQVNTGELFF. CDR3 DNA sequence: TGCGCCAGCAGCAAGGGACAGGTGAACACCGGGGAGCTGTTTTTT.

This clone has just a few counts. The CDR3 is CASVGTGIYGGLFF. The CDR3 bases are TGTGCCAGCGTCGGGACAGGGATTTATGGGGGACTGTTTTTT. The genes are TRBV2 and TRBJ1-4; 9 bases match TRBD1. V shed 8 bases, J shed 13 bases, and the junction held 14 bases outside the gene matches. In germline, CDR1 is SNHLY, CDR2 FYNNEI. CDR3 length: 14 amino acids.

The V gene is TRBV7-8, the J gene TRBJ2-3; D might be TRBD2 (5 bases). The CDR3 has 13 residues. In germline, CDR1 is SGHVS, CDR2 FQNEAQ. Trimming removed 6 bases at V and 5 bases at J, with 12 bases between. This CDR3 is CASRYKLVDTQYF. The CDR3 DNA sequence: TGTGCCAGCAGATACAAACTAGTAGATACGCAGTATTTT.

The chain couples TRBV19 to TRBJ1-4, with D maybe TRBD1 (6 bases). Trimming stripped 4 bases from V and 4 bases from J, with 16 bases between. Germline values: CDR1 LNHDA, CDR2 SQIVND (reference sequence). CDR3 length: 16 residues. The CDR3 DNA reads TGTGCCAGTAGTAGAAGGTCGGACAGCCTTAATGAAAAACTGTTTTTT. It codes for CASSRRSDSLNEKLFF.

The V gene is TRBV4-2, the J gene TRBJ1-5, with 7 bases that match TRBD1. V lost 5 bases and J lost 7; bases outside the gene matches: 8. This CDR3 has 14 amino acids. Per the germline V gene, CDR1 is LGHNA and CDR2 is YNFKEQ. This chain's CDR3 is CASSTAGGGQPQHF. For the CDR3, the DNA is TGTGCCAGCAGCACAGCAGGGGGAGGCCAGCCCCAGCATTTT.

The CDR3 loop is CASSLASEFWAYEQYF. The CDR3 region has the DNA TGTGCCAGCAGCTTGGCATCGGAGTTTTGGGCCTACGAGCAGTACTTC. The chain joins TRBV5-6 to TRBJ2-7; no definite D call. V lost 0 bases and J lost 2, with 15 bases in between. The CDR3 is 16 amino acids. In germline, CDR1 is SGHDT, CDR2 YYEEEE.

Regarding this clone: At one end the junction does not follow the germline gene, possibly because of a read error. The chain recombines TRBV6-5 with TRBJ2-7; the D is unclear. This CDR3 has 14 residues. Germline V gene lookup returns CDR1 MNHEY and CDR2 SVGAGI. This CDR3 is CAISESSVIYEQYF. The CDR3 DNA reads TGTGCCATCAGTGAGTCGTCTGTTATTTACGAGCAGTACTTC.

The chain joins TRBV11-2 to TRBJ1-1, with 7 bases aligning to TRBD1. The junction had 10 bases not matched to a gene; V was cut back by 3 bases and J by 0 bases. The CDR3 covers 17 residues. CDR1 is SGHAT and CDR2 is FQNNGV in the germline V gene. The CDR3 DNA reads TGTGCCAGCAGCTTCCCGCGGACAGGAATCATGAACACTGAAGCTTTCTTT. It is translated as CASSFPRTGIMNTEAFF.

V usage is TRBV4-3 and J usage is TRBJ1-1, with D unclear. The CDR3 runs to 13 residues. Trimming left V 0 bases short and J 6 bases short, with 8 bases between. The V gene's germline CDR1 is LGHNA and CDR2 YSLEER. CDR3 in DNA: TGCGCCAGCAGCCAAGAATCGGGTCCTGAAGCTTTCTTT. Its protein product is CASSQESGPEAFF.

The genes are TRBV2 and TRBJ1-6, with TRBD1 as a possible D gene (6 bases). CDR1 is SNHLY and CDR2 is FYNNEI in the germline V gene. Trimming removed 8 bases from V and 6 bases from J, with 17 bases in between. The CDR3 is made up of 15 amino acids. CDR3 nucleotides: TGTGCCAGCCTCACCCACAGGGCGTCTAATTCACCCCTCCACTTT. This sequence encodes CASLTHRASNSPLHF.

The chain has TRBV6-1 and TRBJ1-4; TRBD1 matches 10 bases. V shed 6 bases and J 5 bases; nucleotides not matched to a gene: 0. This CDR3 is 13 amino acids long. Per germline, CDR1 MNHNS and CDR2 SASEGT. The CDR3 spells CASRDRGNEKLFF. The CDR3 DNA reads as TGTGCCAGCAGGGACAGGGGGAATGAAAAACTGTTTTTT.

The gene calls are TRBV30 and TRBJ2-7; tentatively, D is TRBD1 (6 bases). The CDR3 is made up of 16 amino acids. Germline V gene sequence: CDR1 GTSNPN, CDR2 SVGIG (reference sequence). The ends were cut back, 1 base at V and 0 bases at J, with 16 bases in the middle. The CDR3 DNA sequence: TGTGCCTGGAGTGCCAACAGGGTCCGTCCCTCCTACGAGCAGTACTTC. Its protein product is CAWSANRVRPSYEQYF.

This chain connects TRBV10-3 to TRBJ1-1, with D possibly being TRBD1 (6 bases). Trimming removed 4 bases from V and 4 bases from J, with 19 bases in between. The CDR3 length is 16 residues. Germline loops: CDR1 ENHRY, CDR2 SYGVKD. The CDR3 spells CAISASQAGDPTEAFF. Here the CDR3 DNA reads TGTGCCATCAGTGCTTCTCAGGCAGGGGACCCCACTGAAGCTTTCTTT.

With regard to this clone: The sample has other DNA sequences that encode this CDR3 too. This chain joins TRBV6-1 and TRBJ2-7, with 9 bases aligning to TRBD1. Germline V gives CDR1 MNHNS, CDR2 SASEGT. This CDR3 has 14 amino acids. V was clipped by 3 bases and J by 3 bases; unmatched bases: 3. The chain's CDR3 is CASSEGGQGYEQYF. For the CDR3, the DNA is TGTGCCAGCAGTGAGGGGGGACAGGGCTACGAGCAGTACTTC.

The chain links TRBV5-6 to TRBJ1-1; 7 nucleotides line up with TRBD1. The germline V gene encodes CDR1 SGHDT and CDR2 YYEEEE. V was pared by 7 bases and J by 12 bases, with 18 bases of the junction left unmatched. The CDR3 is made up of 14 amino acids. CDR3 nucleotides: TGTGCCAGCGGCGACTACGGGACAGTCGCAAATACTTTCTTT. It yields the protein CASGDYGTVANTFF.

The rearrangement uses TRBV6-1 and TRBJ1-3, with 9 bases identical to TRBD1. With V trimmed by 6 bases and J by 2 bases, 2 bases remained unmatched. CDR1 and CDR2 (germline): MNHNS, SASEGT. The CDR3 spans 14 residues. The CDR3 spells CASSRDRAGNTIYF. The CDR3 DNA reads TGTGCCAGCAGCAGGGACAGGGCTGGAAACACCATATATTTT.

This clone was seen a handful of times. The CDR3 region is CASSPGLASDTQYF. CDR3 nucleotides: TGTGCCAGCAGCCCAGGACTAGCTTCAGATACGCAGTATTTT. The chain joins TRBV7-3 to TRBJ2-3; 8 bases are shared with TRBD2. J gave up 4 bases and V 5 bases, and 5 bases lay outside the gene matches. Germline-derived CDR1 and CDR2 are SGHTA and FQGTGA. CDR3 size: 14 residues.

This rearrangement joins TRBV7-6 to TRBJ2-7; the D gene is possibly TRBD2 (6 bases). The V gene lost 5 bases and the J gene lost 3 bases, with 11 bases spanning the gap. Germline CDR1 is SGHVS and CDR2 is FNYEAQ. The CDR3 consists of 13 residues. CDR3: CASSAGPNYEQYF. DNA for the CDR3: TGTGCCAGCAGCGCGGGACCCAACTACGAGCAGTACTTC.

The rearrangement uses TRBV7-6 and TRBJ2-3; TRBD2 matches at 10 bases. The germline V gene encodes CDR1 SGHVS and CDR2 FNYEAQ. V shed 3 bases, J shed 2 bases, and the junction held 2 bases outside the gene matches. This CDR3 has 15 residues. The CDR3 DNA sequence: TGTGCCAGCAGCTTTAGCGGGGGGCTCACAGATACGCAGTATTTT. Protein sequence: CASSFSGGLTDTQYF.

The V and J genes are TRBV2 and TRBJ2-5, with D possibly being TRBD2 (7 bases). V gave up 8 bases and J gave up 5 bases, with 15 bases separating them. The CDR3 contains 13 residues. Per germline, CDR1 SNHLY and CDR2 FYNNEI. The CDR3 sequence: CASGDGGRETQYF. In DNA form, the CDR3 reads TGTGCCAGCGGAGACGGGGGGCGTGAGACCCAGTACTTC.